This T cell receptor (beta chain) stems from a study of T cell changes during pregnancy in multiple sclerosis. CDR1 SGHAT and CDR2 FQNNGV come from the germline V gene. CDR3 length equals 19 residues. J gave up 0 bases and V 5 bases, and 16 bases lay outside the gene matches. The table came from immunoSEQ multiplex PCR; TCRdb's copy has only in-frame clones and leaves some out. The table lists around 70,000 clones, roughly 89% of them singletons. This specimen consisted of peripheral blood, obtained after pregnancy. This sequence joins TRBV11-2 and TRBJ1-5; 7 bases agree with TRBD1. The clonotype comes from a female donor in good health, enrolled as a control in a pregnancy study. The CDR3 loop is CASSQKRRDSLYSNQPQHF. DNA for the CDR3: TGTGCCAGCAGCCAAAAACGCCGGGACAGCCTCTATAGCAATCAGCCCCAGCATTTT.